Following are 11 T cell receptor beta chains from one sample sequenced in a study of cytomegalovirus exposure and HLA in healthy donors. In the PCR, 60 Vbeta and 13 Jbeta primers were used. Some clones are missing from TCRdb's copy, which holds only in-frame ones; the method was immunoSEQ multiplex PCR. Of some 100,000 clones in the sample, roughly three quarters were seen once. Sequencing was performed on PBMCs. These TCRs come from a woman in her fifties or sixties in good health and CMV-seropositive.

This clone was counted a few times. The J gene is TRBJ1-3, the V gene TRBV6-5; the D is unclear. The CDR3 extends over 13 amino acids. Per the germline V gene, CDR1 is MNHEY and CDR2 is SVGAGI. V gave up 3 bases and J gave up 0 bases, with 3 bases separating them. This chain's CDR3 is CASSYSSGNTIYF. In nucleotides, the CDR3 is TGTGCCAGCAGTTATAGCTCTGGAAACACCATATATTTT.

The CDR3 loop is CASIPSTGVRAEAFF. The CDR3 DNA reads as TGTGCCAGCATCCCCTCGACAGGGGTGAGGGCTGAAGCTTTCTTT. The chain combines TRBV6-5 with TRBJ1-1; 8 bases are shared with TRBD1. V dropped 7 bases and J dropped 6; count of bases not matched to a gene: 13. Germline V gene data show CDR1 as MNHEY and CDR2 as SVGAGI. This CDR3 contains 15 residues.

In its sample, this clone was seen a few times. The genes are TRBV11-2 and TRBJ1-5; D is uncertain. CDR1 and CDR2 from the germline V gene are SGHAT and FQNNGV. This CDR3 spans 13 amino acids. The germline V and J ends were trimmed by 3 bases and 5 bases, with 8 bases remaining between them. CDR3 nucleotide sequence: TGTGCCAGCAGCTTTAGTCTCGATCAGCCCCAGCATTTT. This codes for CASSFSLDQPQHF.

The gene calls are TRBV20-1 and TRBJ1-2, with unresolved D. Trimming took off 4 bases at V and 7 bases at J, with 10 bases between the two ends. This CDR3 is built from 11 residues. Germline values: CDR1 DFQATT, CDR2 SNEGSKA (reference sequence). The CDR3 DNA follows: TGCAGTGCTACCCTCCAGCGTGGCTACACCTTC. It encodes CSATLQRGYTF.

There are a few counts of this clone. The chain joins TRBV7-6 to TRBJ2-1; 7 nucleotides line up with TRBD2. With V trimmed by 5 bases and J by 10 bases, 14 bases remained unmatched. CDR1 and CDR2 from the germline V gene are SGHVS and FNYEAQ. This CDR3 has 15 residues. The CDR3 sequence is CASSPRVGEGREQFF. Written as DNA, the CDR3 is TGTGCCAGCAGCCCCAGAGTTGGGGAGGGCCGGGAGCAGTTCTTC. The whole variable domain, remainder taken from reference TRBV7-6 and TRBJ2-1, is GAGVSQSPRYKVTKRGQDVALRCDPISGHVSLYWYRQALGQGPEFLTYFNYEAQQDKSGLPNDRFSAERPEGSISTLTIQRTEQRDSAMYRCASSPRVGEGREQFFGPGTRLTVL.

The chain recombines TRBV10-1 with TRBJ2-2; D gene uncertain. V was pared by 4 bases and J by 4 bases, with 7 bases between. The germline CDR1 and CDR2 sequences are WNHNN and SYGVQD (reference sequence). This CDR3 comprises 13 residues. Here the CDR3 reads CASSVPSTGELFF. DNA for the CDR3: TGCGCCAGCAGTGTCCCATCCACCGGGGAGCTGTTTTTT.

The chain joins TRBV7-8 to TRBJ1-5; D is ambiguous. CDR1 and CDR2 (germline): SGHVS, FQNEAQ. The CDR3 spans 15 residues. Trimming cost V 5 bases and J 2 bases, with 13 bases left between them. CDR3 DNA: TGTGCCAGCAGCCCTATGGTGGTGGGCAATCAGCCCCAGCATTTT. This gives the protein CASSPMVVGNQPQHF.

This clone was seen a handful of times. This rearrangement joins TRBV18 to TRBJ2-6, with D possibly being TRBD1 (5 bases). The germline V gene has CDR1 KGHSH and CDR2 LQKENI. Trimming took off 3 bases at V and 0 bases at J, with 24 bases between the two ends. The CDR3 covers 21 residues. The CDR3 DNA reads as TGTGCCAGCTCACCCGGGCAGGGCCCAACCCAACCGAGCTCTGGGGCCAACGTCCTGACTTTC. Translating gives CASSPGQGPTQPSSGANVLTF.

V gene TRBV11-2 combines with J gene TRBJ2-1, with D uncertain. CDR1 is SGHAT, CDR2 FQNNGV, per germline. V was shortened by 5 bases and J by 9 bases, with 11 bases between the two germline ends. This CDR3 is built from 12 residues. CDR3 in amino acids: CASSPHSSEQFF. The CDR3 region has the DNA TGTGCCAGCAGCCCCCACAGTAGTGAGCAGTTCTTC. Full variable domain (remainder filled in from reference TRBV11-2 and TRBJ2-1): EAGVAQSPRYKIIEKRQSVAFWCNPISGHATLYWYQQILGQGPKLLIQFQNNGVVDDSQLPKDRFSAERLKGVDSTLKIQPAKLEDSAVYLCASSPHSSEQFFGPGTRLTVL.

Of note for this clone: This same CDR3 is encoded by further DNA sequences in the sample. The V gene is TRBV6-1, the J gene TRBJ2-3; D is possibly TRBD2 (5 bases). V gave up 0 bases and J gave up 4 bases, with 14 bases separating them. Germline V gene data show CDR1 as MNHNS and CDR2 as SASEGT. The CDR3 consists of 16 residues. The CDR3 nucleotides read TGTGCCAGCAGTGAAGCAGTAGGACTTCGTGCAGATACGCAGTATTTT. Protein product: CASSEAVGLRADTQYF.

The J gene is TRBJ2-4, the V gene TRBV4-2, with D possibly TRBD2 on 6 matching bases. The CDR3 is 17 residues long. The V end lost 1 base, the J end lost 4 bases, and 17 bases lay between the germline ends. Germline V gives CDR1 LGHNA, CDR2 YNFKEQ. The CDR3 is CASSQGAIVAAKNIQYF. The CDR3 nucleotides read TGTGCCAGCAGCCAAGGGGCGATAGTAGCGGCTAAAAACATTCAGTACTTC.